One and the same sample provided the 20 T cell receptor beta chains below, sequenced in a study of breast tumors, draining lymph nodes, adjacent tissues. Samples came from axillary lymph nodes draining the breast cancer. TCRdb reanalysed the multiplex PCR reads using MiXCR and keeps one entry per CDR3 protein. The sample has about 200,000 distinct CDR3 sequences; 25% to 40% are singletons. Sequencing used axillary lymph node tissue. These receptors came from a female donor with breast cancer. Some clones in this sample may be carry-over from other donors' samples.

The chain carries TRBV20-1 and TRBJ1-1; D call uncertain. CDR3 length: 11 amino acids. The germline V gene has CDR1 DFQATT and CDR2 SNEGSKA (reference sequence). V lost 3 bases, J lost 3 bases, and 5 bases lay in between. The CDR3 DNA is TGCAGTGCTAGTTTCCACACTGAAGCTTTCTTT. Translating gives CSASFHTEAFF.

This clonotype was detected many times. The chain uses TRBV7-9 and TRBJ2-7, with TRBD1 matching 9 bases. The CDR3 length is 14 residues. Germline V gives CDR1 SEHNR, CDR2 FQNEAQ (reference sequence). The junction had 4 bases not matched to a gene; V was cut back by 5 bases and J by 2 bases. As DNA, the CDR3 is TGTGCCAGCAGCGGGCGGGACAGGGCCTACGAGCAGTACTTC. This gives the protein CASSGRDRAYEQYF.

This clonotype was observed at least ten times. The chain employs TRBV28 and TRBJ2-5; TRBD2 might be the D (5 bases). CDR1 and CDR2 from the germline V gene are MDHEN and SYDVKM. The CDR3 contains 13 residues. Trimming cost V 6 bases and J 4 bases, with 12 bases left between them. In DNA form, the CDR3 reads TGTGCCAGCAGGGAGGAAGGGCGAGAGACCCAGTACTTC. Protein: CASREEGRETQYF.

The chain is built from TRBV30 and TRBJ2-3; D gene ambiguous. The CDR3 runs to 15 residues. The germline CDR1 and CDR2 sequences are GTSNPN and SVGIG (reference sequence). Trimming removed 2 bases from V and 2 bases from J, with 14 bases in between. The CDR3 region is CAWSQGRLFTDTQYF. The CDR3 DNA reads TGTGCCTGGAGTCAAGGTCGGCTCTTCACAGATACGCAGTATTTT.

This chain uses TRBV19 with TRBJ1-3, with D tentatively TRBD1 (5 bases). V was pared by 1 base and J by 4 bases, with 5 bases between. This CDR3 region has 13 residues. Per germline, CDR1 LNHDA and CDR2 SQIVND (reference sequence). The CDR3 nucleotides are TGTGCCAGTAGTATAGGGGGCGGAAACACCATATATTTT. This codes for CASSIGGGNTIYF. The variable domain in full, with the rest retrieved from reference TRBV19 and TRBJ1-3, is DGGITQSPKYLFRKEGQNVTLSCEQNLNHDAMYWYRQDPGQGLRLIYYSQIVNDFQKGDIAEGYSVSREKKESFPLTVTSAQKNPTAFYLCASSIGGGNTIYFGEGSWLTVV.

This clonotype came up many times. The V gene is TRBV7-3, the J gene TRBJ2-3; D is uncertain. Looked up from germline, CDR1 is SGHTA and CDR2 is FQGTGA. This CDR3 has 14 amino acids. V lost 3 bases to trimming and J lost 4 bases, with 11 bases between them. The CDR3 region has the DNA TGTGCCAGCAGCTTGATGTCAGGCTCAGATACGCAGTATTTT. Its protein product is CASSLMSGSDTQYF.

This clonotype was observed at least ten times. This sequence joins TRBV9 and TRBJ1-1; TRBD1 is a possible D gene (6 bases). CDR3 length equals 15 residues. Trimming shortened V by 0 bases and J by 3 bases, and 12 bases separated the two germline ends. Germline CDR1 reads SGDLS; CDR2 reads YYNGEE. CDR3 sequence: CASSVVGARDTEAFF. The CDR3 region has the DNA TGTGCCAGCAGCGTAGTGGGGGCGCGGGACACTGAAGCTTTCTTT.

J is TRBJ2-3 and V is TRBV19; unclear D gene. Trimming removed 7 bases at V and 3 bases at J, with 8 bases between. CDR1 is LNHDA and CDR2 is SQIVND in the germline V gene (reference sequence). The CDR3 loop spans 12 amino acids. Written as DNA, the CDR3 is TGTGCCAGTAATCCCGGGACAGATACGCAGTATTTT. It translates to CASNPGTDTQYF. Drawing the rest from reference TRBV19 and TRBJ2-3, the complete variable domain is DGGITQSPKYLFRKEGQNVTLSCEQNLNHDAMYWYRQDPGQGLRLIYYSQIVNDFQKGDIAEGYSVSREKKESFPLTVTSAQKNPTAFYLCASNPGTDTQYFGPGTRLTVL.

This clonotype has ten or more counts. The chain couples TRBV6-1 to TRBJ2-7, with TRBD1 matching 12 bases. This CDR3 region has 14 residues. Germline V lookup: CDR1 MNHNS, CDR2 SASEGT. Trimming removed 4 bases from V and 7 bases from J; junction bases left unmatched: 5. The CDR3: CASSGRDRGREQYF. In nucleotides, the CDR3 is TGTGCCAGCAGTGGACGGGACAGGGGGCGTGAGCAGTACTTC.

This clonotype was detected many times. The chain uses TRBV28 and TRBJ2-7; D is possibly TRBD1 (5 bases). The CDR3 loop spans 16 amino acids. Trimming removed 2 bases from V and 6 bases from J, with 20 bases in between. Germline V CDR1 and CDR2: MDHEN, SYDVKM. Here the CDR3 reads CASSLMRLRSQGEQYF. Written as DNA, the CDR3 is TGTGCCAGCAGTTTAATGAGGCTGAGGAGTCAGGGCGAGCAGTACTTC.

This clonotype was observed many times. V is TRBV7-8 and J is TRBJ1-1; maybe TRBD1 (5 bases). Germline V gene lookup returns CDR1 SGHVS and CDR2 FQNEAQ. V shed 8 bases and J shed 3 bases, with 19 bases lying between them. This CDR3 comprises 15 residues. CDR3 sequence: CASGSTGRVDTEAFF. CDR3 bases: TGTGCCAGCGGCTCTACGGGGCGGGTAGACACTGAAGCTTTCTTT. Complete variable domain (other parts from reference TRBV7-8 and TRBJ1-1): GAGVSQSPRYKVAKRGQDVALRCDPISGHVSLFWYQQALGQGPEFLTYFQNEAQLDKSGLPSDRFFAERPEGSVSTLKIQRTQQEDSAVYLCASGSTGRVDTEAFFGQGTRLTVV.

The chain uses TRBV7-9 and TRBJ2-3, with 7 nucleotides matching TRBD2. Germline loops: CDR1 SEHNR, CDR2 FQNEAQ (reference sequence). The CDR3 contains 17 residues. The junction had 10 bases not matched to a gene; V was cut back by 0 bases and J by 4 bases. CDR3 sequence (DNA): TGTGCCAGCAGCTTAGCGGGAGGGCCCATCCTCCCAGATACGCAGTATTTT. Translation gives CASSLAGGPILPDTQYF.

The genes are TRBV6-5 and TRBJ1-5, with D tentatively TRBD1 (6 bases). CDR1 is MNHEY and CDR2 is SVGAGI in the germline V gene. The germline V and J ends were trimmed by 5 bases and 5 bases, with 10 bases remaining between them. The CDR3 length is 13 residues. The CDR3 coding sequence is TGTGCCAGCAGTCTGGGGGCGCATCAGCCCCAGCATTTT. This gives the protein CASSLGAHQPQHF.

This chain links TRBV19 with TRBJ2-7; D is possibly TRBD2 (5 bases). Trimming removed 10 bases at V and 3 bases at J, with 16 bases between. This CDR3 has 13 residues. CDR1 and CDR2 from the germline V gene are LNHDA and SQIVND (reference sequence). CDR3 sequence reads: CATEEGKDYEQYF. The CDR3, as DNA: TGTGCCACCGAAGAGGGCAAGGACTACGAGCAGTACTTC. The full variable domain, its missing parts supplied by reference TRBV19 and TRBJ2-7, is DGGITQSPKYLFRKEGQNVTLSCEQNLNHDAMYWYRQDPGQGLRLIYYSQIVNDFQKGDIAEGYSVSREKKESFPLTVTSAQKNPTAFYLCATEEGKDYEQYFGPGTRLTVT.

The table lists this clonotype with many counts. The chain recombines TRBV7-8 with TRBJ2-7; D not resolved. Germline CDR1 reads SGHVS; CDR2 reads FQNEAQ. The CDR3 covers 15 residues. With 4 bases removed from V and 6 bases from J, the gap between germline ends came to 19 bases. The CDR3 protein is CASSSMGLLGGEQYF. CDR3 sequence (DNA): TGTGCCAGCAGCTCGATGGGTTTATTGGGCGGCGAGCAGTACTTC.

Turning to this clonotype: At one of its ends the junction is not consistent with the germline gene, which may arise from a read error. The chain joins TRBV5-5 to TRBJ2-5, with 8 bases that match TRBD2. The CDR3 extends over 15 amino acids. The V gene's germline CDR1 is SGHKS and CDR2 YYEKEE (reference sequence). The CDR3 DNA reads TGTGCCAGCATCCTTTCTAGCGGGCCCCAAGAGACCCGGTACTTC. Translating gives CASILSSGPQETRYF.

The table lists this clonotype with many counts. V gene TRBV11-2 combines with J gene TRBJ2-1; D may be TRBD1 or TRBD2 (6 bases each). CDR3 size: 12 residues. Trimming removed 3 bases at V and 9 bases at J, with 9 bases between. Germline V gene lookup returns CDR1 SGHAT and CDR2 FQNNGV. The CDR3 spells CASSLSGAEQFF. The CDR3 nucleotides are TGTGCCAGCAGCTTGTCGGGGGCTGAGCAGTTCTTC.

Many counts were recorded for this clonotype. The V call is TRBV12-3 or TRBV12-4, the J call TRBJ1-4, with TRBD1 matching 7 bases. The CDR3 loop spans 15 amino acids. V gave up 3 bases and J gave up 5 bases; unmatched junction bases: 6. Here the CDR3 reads CASSFAGTANEKLFF. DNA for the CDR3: TGTGCCAGCAGTTTCGCTGGGACAGCGAATGAAAAACTGTTTTTT.

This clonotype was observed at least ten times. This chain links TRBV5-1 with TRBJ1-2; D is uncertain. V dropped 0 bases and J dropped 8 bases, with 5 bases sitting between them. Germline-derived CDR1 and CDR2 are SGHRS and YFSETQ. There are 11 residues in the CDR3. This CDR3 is CASSLGQGYTF. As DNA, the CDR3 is TGCGCCAGCAGCTTGGGGCAGGGCTACACCTTC.

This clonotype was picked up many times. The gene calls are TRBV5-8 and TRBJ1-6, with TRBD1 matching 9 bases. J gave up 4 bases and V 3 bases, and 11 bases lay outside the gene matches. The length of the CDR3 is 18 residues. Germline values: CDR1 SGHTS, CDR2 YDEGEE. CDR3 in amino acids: CASSSKDRGMVYNSPLHF. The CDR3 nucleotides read TGTGCCAGCAGCTCAAAGGACAGGGGTATGGTATATAATTCACCCCTCCACTTT.